This T cell receptor beta chain was found in a study of T-cell reconstitution after alpha-beta-depleted transplantation in children. The CDR3 runs 14 residues. Germline values: CDR1 DFQATT, CDR2 SNEGSKA (reference sequence). With 5 bases removed from V and 3 bases from J, the gap between germline ends came to 17 bases. There are a few counts of this clonotype. Library preparation (for TCRbeta) was performed with unique molecular identifiers. TCRdb redid the calling of the PCR reads with MiXCR, one entry per CDR3 protein. The repertoire has around 700,000 distinct CDR3 sequences, 13% of them found once; the top ten carry roughly 0.77%.

The clonotype originates from a girl aged 2 to 10 with congenital amegakaryocytic thrombocytopenia, due to receive a stem cell transplant. The input for sequencing was PBMCs, taken before TCRalphabeta/CD19-depleted stem cell transplant. The V call is TRBV20-1, the J call TRBJ2-7; D perhaps matches TRBD1 (6 bases). The CDR3 loop reads CSARRGGTFYEQYF. The CDR3 DNA follows: TGCAGTGCTCGCAGGGGCGGAACCTTCTACGAGCAGTACTTC.